Presented here are 14 T cell receptor beta chains from one specimen sequenced in a study of blood T cell repertoires in COVID-19. This table comes from immunoSEQ multiplex PCR, and its TCRdb copy is limited to in-frame clones, with some not included. In the table there are about 88,000 clones, about 92% of which are singletons. The source material was peripheral blood. The receptors were sampled from a young man with COVID-19, enrolled during active disease.

This CDR3 is CASSLDGSGYEQYF. The DNA for the CDR3 is TGTGCCAGCAGCTTGGATGGGAGCGGCTACGAGCAGTACTTC. The chain carries TRBV5-6 and TRBJ2-7; possibly TRBD2 for D (5 bases). This CDR3 is 14 amino acids long. Germline assignment: CDR1 SGHDT and CDR2 YYEEEE. V dropped 0 bases and J dropped 3 bases, with 10 bases sitting between them.

V gene TRBV7-9 combines with J gene TRBJ1-5; D not resolved. Trimming removed 1 base from V and 0 bases from J, with 16 bases in between. In germline, CDR1 is SEHNR, CDR2 FQNEAQ (reference sequence). There are 18 residues in the CDR3. This CDR3 is CASSLESARLDSNQPQHF. The CDR3 DNA sequence: TGTGCCAGCAGCTTAGAAAGCGCAAGACTTGATAGCAATCAGCCCCAGCATTTT. The entire variable domain, with the rest obtained from reference TRBV7-9 and TRBJ1-5, is as follows: DTGVSQNPRHKITKRGQNVTFRCDPISEHNRLYWYRQTLGQGPEFLTYFQNEAQLEKSRLLSDRFSAERPKGSFSTLEIQRTEQGDSAMYLCASSLESARLDSNQPQHFGDGTRLSIL.

The gene calls are TRBV4-2 and TRBJ1-5, with D possibly being TRBD1 (5 bases). Trimming shortened V by 4 bases and J by 2 bases, and 6 bases separated the two germline ends. The germline V gene has CDR1 LGHNA and CDR2 YNFKEQ. The CDR3 covers 13 residues. CDR3 loop: CASSRQRNQPQHF. As DNA, the CDR3 is TGTGCCAGCAGCCGACAGCGCAATCAGCCCCAGCATTTT.

This rearrangement joins TRBV11-2 to TRBJ2-1; 11 nucleotides agree with TRBD2. With V trimmed by 3 bases and J by 4 bases, 11 bases remained unmatched. CDR3 size: 18 residues. CDR1 SGHAT and CDR2 FQNNGV come from the germline V gene. The CDR3, as DNA: TGTGCCAGCAGCTTGAACGTAGCGGGAGGGTTCTATTACAATGAGCAGTTCTTC. This codes for CASSLNVAGGFYYNEQFF.

The chain is built from TRBV29-1 and TRBJ2-5, with 9 bases lining up with TRBD2. Unmatched junction bases numbered 4, after V lost 4 bases and J lost 4 bases. The germline V gene encodes CDR1 SQVTM and CDR2 ANQGSEA. The CDR3 has 13 residues. CDR3 nucleotide sequence: TGCAGCGTTGTAGCGGGAGCGGGAGAGACCCAGTACTTC. Amino acids: CSVVAGAGETQYF.

The rearrangement uses TRBV9 and TRBJ1-6; TRBD1 is a possible D gene (6 bases). Per germline, CDR1 SGDLS and CDR2 YYNGEE. V lost 4 bases and J 12 bases, leaving 11 bases between the germline ends. This CDR3 is 12 amino acids long. DNA of the CDR3: TGTGCCAGCAGCCCTGGACAGCTACCCCTCCACTTT. Its translation is CASSPGQLPLHF.

The chain joins TRBV15 to TRBJ2-6, with D possibly being TRBD2 (5 bases). CDR3 length: 17 amino acids. Germline V gene lookup returns CDR1 LNHNV and CDR2 YYDKDF (reference sequence). Trimming removed 1 base from V and 4 bases from J, with 14 bases in between. The CDR3 nucleotides read TGTGCCACCAGCAGAGGAAGGACGGGATCCGGGGCCAACGTCCTGACTTTC. Protein sequence: CATSRGRTGSGANVLTF.

This chain uses TRBV18 with TRBJ1-1, with D hard to call. Germline V gives CDR1 KGHSH, CDR2 LQKENI. The CDR3 sequence is 12 residues long. Trimming pared 0 bases from V and 7 bases from J, leaving 6 bases between. Here the CDR3 reads CASSPPGGEAFF. CDR3 bases: TGTGCCAGCTCACCACCGGGAGGTGAAGCTTTCTTT.

The count of this clone is one. This chain joins TRBV5-5 and TRBJ2-7; weak D call: TRBD1 (5 bases). This CDR3 is 14 amino acids long. V lost 4 bases and J lost 1, with 12 bases in between. Germline CDR1 SGHKS, CDR2 YYEKEE (reference sequence). CDR3 nucleotides: TGTGCCAGCAGCGCCGAAGACAGTTCCTACGAGCAGTACTTC. Its translation is CASSAEDSSYEQYF.

This clone was detected only once. The chain combines TRBV9 with TRBJ2-7, with 12 bases aligning to TRBD2. Unmatched junction bases numbered 5, after V lost 3 bases and J lost 4 bases. Germline-derived CDR1 and CDR2 are SGDLS and YYNGEE. The CDR3 contains 15 residues. This chain's CDR3 is CASSETSGSVYEQYF. The DNA for the CDR3 is TGTGCCAGCAGCGAGACTAGCGGGAGTGTGTACGAGCAGTACTTC.

The V and J genes are TRBV11-2 and TRBJ1-1; 7 bases fit TRBD1. The CDR3 runs to 13 residues. Germline V lookup: CDR1 SGHAT, CDR2 FQNNGV. V was clipped by 5 bases and J by 5 bases; unmatched bases: 5. The CDR3 reads CASSVRGMTEAFF. The CDR3 nucleotides are TGTGCCAGCAGCGTCAGGGGGATGACTGAAGCTTTCTTT.

CDR3 bases: TGCGCCAGCAGTGATATGACTAGCGGGAGGGGTGAGCAGTACTTC. The encoded protein is CASSDMTSGRGEQYF. The chain uses TRBV5-1 and TRBJ2-7, with TRBD2 matching over 14 bases. The J segment lost 7 bases and the V segment lost 5 bases, leaving 8 bases of the junction unmatched. The CDR3 runs 15 residues. Germline V gene lookup returns CDR1 SGHRS and CDR2 YFSETQ.

This clone has a single count. The rearrangement uses TRBV11-2 and TRBJ1-2; 9 bases align to TRBD1. The junction had 10 bases not matched to a gene; V was cut back by 4 bases and J by 7 bases. The germline V gene encodes CDR1 SGHAT and CDR2 FQNNGV. The CDR3 contains 15 residues. CDR3 in amino acids: CASSSLGWTGVGYTF. The CDR3 DNA reads as TGTGCCAGCAGCTCCCTCGGGTGGACAGGGGTTGGCTACACCTTC.

The V gene is TRBV29-1, the J gene TRBJ1-2, with D perhaps matching TRBD1 (5 bases). The germline CDR1 and CDR2 sequences are SQVTM and ANQGSEA. V was cut by 0 bases and J by 5 bases, with 16 bases left in between. The CDR3 runs 15 residues. CDR3 region: CSVEDFKGKGYGYTF. CDR3 DNA: TGCAGCGTTGAAGATTTCAAGGGGAAAGGGTATGGCTACACCTTC.